The clone carrying this TCR beta chain was seen just once. Its antigen is not identified. The source of the sample is a study of cytotoxic CD8 clonotypes in ibrutinib-treated CLL. Overall study context: The group held over nine relapsed/refractory and about 15 treatment-naive patients, with some 17 IGHV unmutated. Partial response occurred in roughly 24 patients and complete response in 2; at median approximately 71 months, around 14 remained remitted and approximately twelve progressed. Points from the study as a whole: Treatment saw public clonotypes, which were uncommon, either contract or stay stable.

Clones were sequenced by immunoSEQ multiplex PCR, and TCRdb holds only the in-frame ones, with some missing. The table lists roughly 190,000 clones, over 60% of them singletons, with 13% in the top ten. In germline, CDR1 is GTSNPN, CDR2 SVGIG (reference sequence). V lost 0 bases and J 1 base, leaving 10 bases between the germline ends. This CDR3 is 15 amino acids long. The chain uses TRBV30 and TRBJ1-5, with D uncertain. The material sequenced was PBMCs, taken after 24 months of ibrutinib treatment. The receptor was derived from a human donor with chronic lymphocytic leukemia. The DNA of the CDR3 is TGTGCCTGGAGTGTAGCAGGACGCAGCAATCAGCCCCAGCATTTT. Its protein is CAWSVAGRSNQPQHF.